This T cell receptor (beta chain) was recorded in a study of blood T cell repertoires in COVID-19. This clone was detected only a few times. Germline V lookup: CDR1 SGHDT, CDR2 YYEEEE. V was clipped by 5 bases and J by 4 bases; unmatched bases: 4. The CDR3 extends over 13 amino acids. Original data processing: Amplified reference gene primers provided the basis for estimating nucleated cell counts. TCRdb keeps only in-frame clones here, not all; method: immunoSEQ multiplex PCR. V, J and clone size are taken as reported in that table, and D and trimming were inferred from the DNA itself. The table shows 380,000 or so clones, with around 90% occurring only once. Participants, about 18 to 100 years old, spanned 25 or so US areas. Cohort allocation depended upon clinical history that participants reported.

The source of this sequence is a woman aged 35 to 49 with acute COVID-19. Input material: PBMCs or T cells enriched from blood (not recorded which). V is TRBV5-6 and J is TRBJ2-3; 7 nucleotides align to TRBD1. The CDR3 loop is CASRNTGADTQYF. CDR3 nucleotides: TGTGCCAGCAGAAACACAGGGGCAGATACGCAGTATTTT.